This T cell receptor beta chain stems from a study of blood T cell repertoires in COVID-19. At the level of the study: From T cells, B-cell-depleted T cells, or PBMCs came the material, which was cDNA or gDNA.

In the source study's methods: For nucleated cells, counts were estimated from reference gene primer amplification. Here immunoSEQ multiplex PCR was the method, and the copy in TCRdb shows in-frame clones only, minus some. The V and J calls and the clone size are those of that table, but D and trimming were determined from the DNA. The sample contains 55,000 to 75,000 clones, 85% to 90% of which appear only once. V lost 3 bases to trimming and J lost 3 bases; unmatched junction nucleotides: 5. Germline V gene sequence: CDR1 SGHRS, CDR2 YFSETQ. The CDR3 contains 14 residues. The V and J genes are TRBV5-1 and TRBJ1-1, with 7 bases lining up with TRBD1. Specimen: peripheral blood. The TCR originated in a human donor with active COVID-19. The donor label of this sample is uncertain. The CDR3 here is CASSSRTGHTEAFF. As DNA, the CDR3 is TGCGCCAGCAGCTCGCGGACAGGACACACTGAAGCTTTCTTT.